A selection of T cell receptor beta chains follows, all from one sample in a study of OX40 agonist ivuxolimab in advanced cancers. The table came from immunoSEQ multiplex PCR; TCRdb's copy has only in-frame clones and leaves some out. Among about 50,000 clones listed, roughly four fifths were seen once. The source was CD4+ or CD8+ T cells sorted from blood, collected in a trial of the OX40 agonist ivuxolimab. Every receptor here comes from an adult with an advanced solid tumor such as melanoma, head and neck, liver or kidney cancer. CDR3s include the opening cysteine and the closing phenylalanine or tryptophan. The D gene is left open where the match is weak. The size field is filled for only some rows; it gives once, few, many or a size class.

j_gene	abundance	d_gene	v_gene	CDR3nt	CDR3aa
TRBJ2-1	.	TRBD2	TRBV30	TGTGCCTGGAGCCGGGCGGCTAGCGGGGGGAATGAGCAGTTCTTC	CAWSRAASGGNEQFF
TRBJ2-7	.	.	TRBV29-1	TGCAGCGCGGCGGCACAGGGAGACTACGAGCAGTACTTC	CSAAAQGDYEQYF
TRBJ2-5	.	TRBD2	TRBV7-9	TGTGCCAGCAGCTTCCCACTGGGGGGGTGGGAGACCCAGTACTTC	CASSFPLGGWETQYF
TRBJ2-1	.	.	TRBV7-7	TGTGCTAGCAGCTCTGAGAGGACAGTCCTCAATGAGCAGTTCTTC	CASSSERTVLNEQFF
TRBJ2-7	.	.	TRBV18	TGTGCCAGCTCACCAACGTCCTACGAGCAGTACTTC	CASSPTSYEQYF
TRBJ2-3	.	.	TRBV7-3	TGTGCCAGCAGCTTACGGTCCAGCCCAGATACGCAGTATTTT	CASSLRSSPDTQYF
TRBJ1-6	.	.	TRBV6-5	TGTGCCAGCAGTTACGGAACAGCCTATAATTCACCCCTCCACTTT	CASSYGTAYNSPLHF
TRBJ2-7	.	TRBD1	TRBV29-1	TGCAGCGTCCAGGACAGGGGAAATAGCTACGAGCAGTACTTC	CSVQDRGNSYEQYF
TRBJ1-5	.	.	TRBV19	TGTGCCAGTAGTATAGACCTTGCGGGTATCAGCAATCAGCCCCAGCATTTT	CASSIDLAGISNQPQHF
TRBJ2-3	.	.	TRBV30	TGTGCCTGGACGCCAGGTCCTAGTCCCCGATCCACAGATACGCAGTATTTT	CAWTPGPSPRSTDTQYF
TRBJ2-7	.	.	TRBV4-3	.	CASSQDWGQGAEYF
TRBJ1-2	.	.	TRBV4-3	TGCGCCAGCAGCCCCCCGGGGCAGACGTCGGGCTACACCTTC	CASSPPGQTSGYTF
TRBJ2-7	once	.	TRBV4-1	TGCGCCAGCAGCCAAGATTTCCCCGAACCCTCCTACGAGCAGTACTTC	CASSQDFPEPSYEQYF
TRBJ2-7	.	.	TRBV28	TGTGCCAGCAGTTTGAACTCCTACGAGCAGTACTTC	CASSLNSYEQYF
TRBJ2-1	.	TRBD2	TRBV13	TGTGCCAGCAGCCCGAGACTAGCGGGGGGTCTAGAGTTCTCGTACAATGAGCAGTTCTTC	CASSPRLAGGLEFSYNEQFF
TRBJ1-6	.	.	TRBV4-1	TGCGCCAGCAGCCAAGGACTCTTTCTCTTAATCGGGAATAATTCACCCCTCCACTTT	CASSQGLFLLIGNNSPLHF
TRBJ2-7	.	TRBD1	TRBV7-2	TGTGCCAGCAGGCTTAGACAGGGGATCTCCTACGAGCAGTACTTC	CASRLRQGISYEQYF
TRBJ1-5	few	.	TRBV28	TGTGCCAGCAGTGAACCGCGGGGGATTGGAAGCAATCAGCCCCAGCATTTT	CASSEPRGIGSNQPQHF
TRBJ2-2	once	.	TRBV29-1	TGCAGCGTTGTGGCAGGACATAACACCGGGGAGCTGTTTTTT	CSVVAGHNTGELFF
TRBJ2-5	once	TRBD2	TRBV5-4	TGTGCCAGCAGACTAACTAGCGGGGGACAAGAGACCCAGTACTTC	CASRLTSGGQETQYF
TRBJ2-4	.	.	TRBV6-1	TGTGCCAGCTGGGGGAGGGGGTCGGCTTGGGACATTCAGTACTTC	CASWGRGSAWDIQYF
TRBJ1-2	.	TRBD1	TRBV5-8	TGTGCCAGCAGCTTGGAGAGGACAGGGGAGCTCTATGGCTACACCTTC	CASSLERTGELYGYTF
TRBJ1-1	.	.	TRBV20-1	TGCAGTGCCGCCTCGGCCGAAGCTTTCTTT	CSAASAEAFF
TRBJ2-4	few	.	TRBV4-3	TGCGCCAGCAGCCAAGATCCAAGGGACCCCACCAAAAACATTCAGTACTTC	CASSQDPRDPTKNIQYF
TRBJ2-3	.	.	TRBV7-6	TGTGCCAGCAGTCCGGGACACCGCACAGATACGCAGTATTTT	CASSPGHRTDTQYF